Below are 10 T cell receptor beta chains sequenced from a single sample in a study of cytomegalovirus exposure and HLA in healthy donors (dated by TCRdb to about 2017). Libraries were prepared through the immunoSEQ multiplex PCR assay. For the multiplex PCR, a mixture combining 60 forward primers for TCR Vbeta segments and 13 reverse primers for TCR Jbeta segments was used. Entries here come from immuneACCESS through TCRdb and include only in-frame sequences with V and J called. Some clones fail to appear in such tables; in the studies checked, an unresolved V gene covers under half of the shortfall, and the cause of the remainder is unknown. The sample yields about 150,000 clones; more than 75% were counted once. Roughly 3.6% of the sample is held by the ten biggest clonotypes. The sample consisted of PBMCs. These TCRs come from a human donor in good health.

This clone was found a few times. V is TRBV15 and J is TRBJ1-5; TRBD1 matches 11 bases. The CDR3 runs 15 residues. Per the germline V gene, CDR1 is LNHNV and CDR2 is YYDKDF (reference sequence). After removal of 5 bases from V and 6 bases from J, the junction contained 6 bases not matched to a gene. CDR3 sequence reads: CATSGGQGAGQPQHF. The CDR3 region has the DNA TGTGCCACCAGCGGCGGACAGGGGGCAGGTCAGCCCCAGCATTTT.

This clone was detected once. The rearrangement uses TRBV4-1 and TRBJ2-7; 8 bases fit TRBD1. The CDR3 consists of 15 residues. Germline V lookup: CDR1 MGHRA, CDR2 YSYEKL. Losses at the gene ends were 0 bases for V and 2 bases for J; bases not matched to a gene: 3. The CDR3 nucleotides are TGCGCCAGCAGCCAAGATGACAGGGGTCCCTACGAGCAGTACTTC. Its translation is CASSQDDRGPYEQYF.

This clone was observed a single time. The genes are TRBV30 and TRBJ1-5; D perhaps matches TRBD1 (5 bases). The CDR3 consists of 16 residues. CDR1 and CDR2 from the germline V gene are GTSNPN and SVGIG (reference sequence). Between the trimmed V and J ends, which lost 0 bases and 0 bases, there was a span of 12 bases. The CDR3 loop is CAWSVWGDYSNQPQHF. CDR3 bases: TGTGCCTGGAGTGTTTGGGGGGACTATAGCAATCAGCCCCAGCATTTT. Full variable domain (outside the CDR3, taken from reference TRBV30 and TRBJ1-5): SQTIHQWPATLVQPVGSPLSLECTVEGTSNPNLYWYRQAAGRGLQLLFYSVGIGQISSEVPQNLSASRPQDRQFILSSKKLLLSDSGFYLCAWSVWGDYSNQPQHFGDGTRLSIL.

CDR3 protein: CASSVGGSEQFF. Here the CDR3 DNA reads TGTGCCAGCAGCGTAGGAGGAAGTGAGCAGTTCTTC. The gene calls are TRBV9 and TRBJ2-1; D unresolved. The CDR3 is made up of 12 amino acids. CDR1 SGDLS and CDR2 YYNGEE come from the germline V gene. With 0 bases removed from V and 9 bases from J, the gap between germline ends came to 7 bases.

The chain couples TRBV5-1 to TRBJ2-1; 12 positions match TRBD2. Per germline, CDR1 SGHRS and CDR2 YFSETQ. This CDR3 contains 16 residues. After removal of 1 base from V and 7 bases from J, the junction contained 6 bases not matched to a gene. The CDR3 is CASSLRLAGGHNEQFF. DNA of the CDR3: TGCGCCAGCAGCTTGAGGCTAGCGGGGGGGCATAATGAGCAGTTCTTC.

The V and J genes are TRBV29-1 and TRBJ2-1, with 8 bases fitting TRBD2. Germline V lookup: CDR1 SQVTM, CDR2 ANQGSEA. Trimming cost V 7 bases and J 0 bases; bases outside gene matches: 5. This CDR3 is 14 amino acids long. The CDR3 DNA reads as TGCAGCGCACCCAGCGGGAGCTCCTACAATGAGCAGTTCTTC. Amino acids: CSAPSGSSYNEQFF.

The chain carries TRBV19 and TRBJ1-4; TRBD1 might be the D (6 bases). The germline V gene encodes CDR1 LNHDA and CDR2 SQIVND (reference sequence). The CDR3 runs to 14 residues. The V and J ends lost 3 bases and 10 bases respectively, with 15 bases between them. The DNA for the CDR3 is TGTGCCAGTAGTATCGACCAGGGGAGCGGAAAACTGTTTTTT. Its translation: CASSIDQGSGKLFF.

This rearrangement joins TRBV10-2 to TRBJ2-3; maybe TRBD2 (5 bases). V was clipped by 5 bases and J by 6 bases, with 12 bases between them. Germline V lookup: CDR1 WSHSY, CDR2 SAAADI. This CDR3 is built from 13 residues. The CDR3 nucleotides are TGCGCCAGCAGTTTACTAGGCCTTGATACGCAGTATTTT. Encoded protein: CASSLLGLDTQYF.

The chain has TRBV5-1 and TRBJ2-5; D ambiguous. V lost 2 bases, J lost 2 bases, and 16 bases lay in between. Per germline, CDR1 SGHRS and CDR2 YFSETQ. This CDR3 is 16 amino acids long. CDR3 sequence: CASSFRSAVSQETQYF. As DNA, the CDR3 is TGCGCCAGCAGCTTCAGGTCTGCCGTATCACAAGAGACCCAGTACTTC. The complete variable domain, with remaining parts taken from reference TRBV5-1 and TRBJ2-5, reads KAGVTQTPRYLIKTRGQQVTLSCSPISGHRSVSWYQQTPGQGLQFLFEYFSETQRNKGNFPGRFSGRQFSNSRSEMNVSTLELGDSALYLCASSFRSAVSQETQYFGPGTRLLVL.

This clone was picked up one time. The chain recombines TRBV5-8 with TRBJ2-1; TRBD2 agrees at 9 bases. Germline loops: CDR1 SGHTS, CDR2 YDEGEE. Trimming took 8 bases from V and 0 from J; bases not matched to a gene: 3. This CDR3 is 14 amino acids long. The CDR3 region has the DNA TGTGCCAGTAGGACTAGCGACTCCTACAATGAGCAGTTCTTC. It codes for CASRTSDSYNEQFF.